These T cell receptor beta chains were read from a single sample in a study of Tregs in tolerant kidney transplant recipients. TCRdb keeps only in-frame clones here, not all; method: immunoSEQ multiplex PCR. Altogether approximately 67,000 clones are present, around nine tenths being singletons, with the ten largest covering approximately 11%. The sample consisted of CD8+ T cells from blood, taken before the transplant. The receptors stem from a human donor who received a combined kidney and bone marrow transplant. CDR3s include the opening cysteine and the closing phenylalanine or tryptophan. A D gene is named only where the DNA matches it firmly. Not every row has a clone size; where given, it reads once, few, many or a size class.

clone size	V gene	D gene	J gene	CDR3 DNA	CDR3 protein
-	TRBV7-9	-	TRBJ2-7	TGTGCCAGCAGCTCAGACAGATACTACGAGCAGTACTTC	CASSSDRYYEQYF
-	TRBV5-1	TRBD1	TRBJ2-5	TGCGCCAGCAGCTTCATCGGGACAGGTGAATTCCAAGAGACCCAGTACTTC	CASSFIGTGEFQETQYF
-	TRBV13	TRBD1	TRBJ1-4	TGTGCCAGCAGCAGGGACAGCGAAAAACTGTTTTTT	CASSRDSEKLFF
-	TRBV27	-	TRBJ2-1	TGTGCCAGTACAGGGGGGGCGTACAATGAGCAGTTCTTC	CASTGGAYNEQFF
-	TRBV11-3	-	TRBJ1-1	TGTGCCAGCAGCTTGACAGTCATGAACACTGAAGCTTTCTTT	CASSLTVMNTEAFF
-	TRBV2	-	TRBJ2-3	TGTGCCAGCACCCCGAGCAGGGCCGCGGATACGCAGTATTTT	CASTPSRAADTQYF
-	TRBV6-5	-	TRBJ1-1	TGTGCCAGCAGAATCGGACATTCGAACACTGAAGCTTTCTTT	CASRIGHSNTEAFF
-	TRBV7-9	-	TRBJ2-1	TGTGCCAGCAGCCCCGGTATCAATGAGCAGTTCTTC	CASSPGINEQFF
-	TRBV30	-	TRBJ2-7	TGTGCCTGGAGTGAACAGACCTACGAGCAGTACTTC	CAWSEQTYEQYF
-	TRBV7-9	TRBD1	TRBJ2-3	TGTGCCAGCAGCTCGGGACAGGGGATCACAGATACGCAGTATTTT	CASSSGQGITDTQYF
-	TRBV11-3	TRBD1	TRBJ2-3	TGTGCCAGCAGCTCGAAGGACAGGGGGGAAGATACGCAGTATTTT	CASSSKDRGEDTQYF
-	TRBV27	TRBD1	TRBJ2-7	TGTGCCAGCAGTCCGACAGGGTCCTACGAGCAGTACTTC	CASSPTGSYEQYF
-	TRBV19	-	TRBJ1-1	TGTGCCAGTAGAACCTACAGGACGCAAAAGACTGAAGCTTTCTTT	CASRTYRTQKTEAFF
-	TRBV28	TRBD2	TRBJ2-1	TGTGCCAGCAGTCCGTTTGGACTAGCGGTTGGTGAGCAGTTCTTC	CASSPFGLAVGEQFF
-	TRBV7-9	-	TRBJ2-3	TGTGCCAGCAGCCATATAGACGGACACAGGGCGAGCACAGATACGCAGTATTTT	CASSHIDGHRASTDTQYF
once	TRBV27	TRBD1	TRBJ2-1	TGTGCCAGCAGTTTAGACAGGGCCAATGAGCAGTTCTTC	CASSLDRANEQFF
-	TRBV11-2	-	TRBJ2-5	TGTGCCAGCAGCTTAGTGCCAGGGGTTGAGGAGACCCAGTACTTC	CASSLVPGVEETQYF
-	TRBV2	-	TRBJ2-7	TGTGCCAGCCCTAGAGACGATCAGGGGAGCCCCCTCTCCTACGAGCAGTACTTC	CASPRDDQGSPLSYEQYF
-	TRBV6-5	-	TRBJ1-1	TGTGCCAGCAGTTACTCGCGGAGCTTGAACACTGAAGCTTTCTTT	CASSYSRSLNTEAFF
-	TRBV14	-	TRBJ2-5	TGTGCCAGCAGCCAAGATTTCTTGGAGACCCAGTACTTC	CASSQDFLETQYF
-	TRBV11-2	-	TRBJ1-6	TGTGCCAGCAGCTTGGGACATACACTCCACTTT	CASSLGHTLHF
once	TRBV6-1	-	TRBJ2-7	TGTGCCAGCAGTGAAGCGCCGGTCTACTCCTACGAGCAGTACTTC	CASSEAPVYSYEQYF
once	TRBV11-2	-	TRBJ2-5	TGTGCCAGCAGCTTAAGTCCCCGGGAGACCCAGTACTTC	CASSLSPRETQYF